This entry features one T cell receptor beta chain sequence. Its antigen is not known. The study reverse transcribed the entire isolated RNA, so it sequenced expressed TCRB transcripts. Profiling relied on immunoSEQ multiplex PCR, and the TCRdb table lists in-frame clones only, not all of them. Here the sample spans over 300,000 clones, roughly 8.8% being singletons. The data are from a study of beta chain features in type 1 diabetes. The germline gives CDR1 SGHTA, CDR2 FQGNSA. The CDR3 totals 16 residues. V gave up 3 bases and J gave up 4 bases; unmatched junction bases: 9. Findings and caveats of the study: Sequencing of cDNA might inflate the share of cells that strongly express TCR. TCRB CDR3 length was moderately but significantly reduced in all four CD4+ subsets of Type 1 diabetes patients.

This clonotype was obtained from a man aged 25-45 years with type 1 diabetes. Sequenced input: central memory CD4+ T cells from blood. V usage is TRBV7-2 and J usage is TRBJ2-3; 8 nucleotides agree with TRBD2. The CDR3 loop is CASSFSAGGGADTQYF. The CDR3 DNA reads as TGTGCCAGCAGCTTTTCTGCGGGGGGCGGGGCAGATACGCAGTATTTT.